This TCR beta chain was captured by sequencing in a study of blood T cell repertoires in COVID-19. Deletions cut 7 bases from V and 6 bases from J, with 14 bases between. Germline V gene data show CDR1 as SGHRS and CDR2 as YFSETQ. The CDR3 runs to 13 residues. Only in-frame clones appear in the TCRdb table, and some are missing; sequencing was by immunoSEQ multiplex PCR. The sample records around 200,000 clones, 80% to 85% being singletons. Sequencing used peripheral blood. The TCR was taken from a man aged 50-60 years with active or convalescent COVID-19. This chain joins TRBV5-1 and TRBJ2-4; maybe TRBD2 (6 bases). The CDR3 DNA is TGCGCCAGCGGCCCGACCGGGGGAAACATTCAGTACTTC. Translation: CASGPTGGNIQYF.